This T cell receptor (beta chain) emerged from a study of cytomegalovirus exposure and HLA in healthy donors. Turning to the study itself: A data release that came early held 75 million to 85 million unique TCRs from HLA-typed donors.

For this clone: The antigen is unknown.

The study, taken as a whole, reports: More clonal expansion characterized HLA-associated TCR beta chains than equally common others in a later analysis. Three CMV-associated chains were confirmed in vitro to be specific for CMV antigens.

From germline, CDR1 is SGDLS and CDR2 YYNGEE. The J segment lost 6 bases and the V segment lost 7 bases, leaving 4 bases of the junction unmatched. This CDR3 spans 11 amino acids. This PCR relied on a set of 60 Vbeta primers and 13 Jbeta primers. Some clones are missing from TCRdb's copy, which holds only in-frame ones; the method was immunoSEQ multiplex PCR. The data show some 140,000 clones, about 70% seen once. This chain connects TRBV9 to TRBJ2-7; 7 nucleotides align to TRBD1. The clonotype originates from a man between 35 and 55 years old in good health and CMV-seronegative. The material sequenced was PBMCs. The CDR3 region has the DNA TGTGCCAGCGGGACAGCGGCCGAGCAGTACTTC. Its translation is CASGTAAEQYF.